This T cell receptor beta chain comes out of a study of T cells after posttransplantation cyclophosphamide. Study-wide results and caveats: Tissue-infiltrating T cells from skin or gut overlapped little with blood T cells. Donor CD8+ memory clones often dominated recipient blood repertoires at later times.

V trimming: 5 bases; J trimming: 2 bases; junction bases outside the gene matches: 7. This CDR3 has 15 amino acids. CDR1 and CDR2 (germline): SEHNR, FQNEAQ (reference sequence). A marrow graft followed busulfan-fludarabine conditioning, with cyclophosphamide on days +3 and +4. TCRdb's table, derived via immunoSEQ multiplex PCR, lists solely in-frame clones and lacks some. The data contain 750 to 850 clones, around 82% of them singletons. As regards this clone: The antigen remains unidentified.

The chain couples TRBV7-9 to TRBJ1-2, with 8 nucleotides matching TRBD1. The source is a female patient between 30 and 40 years old who received an allogeneic stem cell transplant from a related donor, was CMV-positive, and had no GVHD. Among the T cells, some may be from the graft donor. The starting material was CD4+ T cells sorted from blood, obtained after an allogeneic stem cell transplant with post-transplant cyclophosphamide. The CDR3 here is CASSLLQGANYGYTF. The CDR3 DNA follows: TGTGCCAGCAGCCTCCTCCAGGGGGCGAACTATGGCTACACCTTC.